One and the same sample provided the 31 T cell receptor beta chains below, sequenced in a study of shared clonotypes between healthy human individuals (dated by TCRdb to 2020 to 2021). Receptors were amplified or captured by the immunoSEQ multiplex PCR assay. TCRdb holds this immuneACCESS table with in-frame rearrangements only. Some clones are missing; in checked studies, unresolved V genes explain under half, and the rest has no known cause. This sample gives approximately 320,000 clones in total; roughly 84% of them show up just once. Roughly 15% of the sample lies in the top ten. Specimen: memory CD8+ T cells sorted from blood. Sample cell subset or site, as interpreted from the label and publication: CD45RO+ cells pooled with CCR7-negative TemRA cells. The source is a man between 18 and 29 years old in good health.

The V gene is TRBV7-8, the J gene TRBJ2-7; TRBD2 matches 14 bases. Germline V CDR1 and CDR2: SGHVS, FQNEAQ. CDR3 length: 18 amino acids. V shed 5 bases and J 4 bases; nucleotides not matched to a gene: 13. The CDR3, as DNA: TGTGCCAGCAGCGGACGACTAGCGGGGGGGTTTAAACGGTACGAGCAGTACTTC. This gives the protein CASSGRLAGGFKRYEQYF.

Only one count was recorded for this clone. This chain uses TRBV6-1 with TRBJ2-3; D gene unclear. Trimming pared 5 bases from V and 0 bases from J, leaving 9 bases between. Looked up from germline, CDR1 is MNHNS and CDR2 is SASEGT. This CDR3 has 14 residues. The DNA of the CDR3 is TGTGCCAGCAGTTGGACGGATAGCACAGATACGCAGTATTTT. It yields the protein CASSWTDSTDTQYF.

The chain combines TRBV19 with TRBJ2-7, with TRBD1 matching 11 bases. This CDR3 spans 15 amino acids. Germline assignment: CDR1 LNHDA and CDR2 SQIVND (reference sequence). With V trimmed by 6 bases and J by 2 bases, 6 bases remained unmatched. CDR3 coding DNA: TGTGCCAGTAGCATGGACAGGGGGCGGCCCTACGAGCAGTACTTC. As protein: CASSMDRGRPYEQYF.

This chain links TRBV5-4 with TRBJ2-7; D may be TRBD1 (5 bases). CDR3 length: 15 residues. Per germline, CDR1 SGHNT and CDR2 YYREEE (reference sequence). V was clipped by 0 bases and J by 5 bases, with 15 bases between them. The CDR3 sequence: CASSLAARDSDEQYF. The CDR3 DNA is TGTGCCAGCAGCTTGGCCGCGCGAGACAGCGACGAGCAGTACTTC.

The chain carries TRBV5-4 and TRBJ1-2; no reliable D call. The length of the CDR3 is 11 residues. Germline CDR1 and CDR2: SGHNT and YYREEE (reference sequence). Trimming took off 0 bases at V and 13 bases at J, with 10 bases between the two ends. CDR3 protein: CASSLGGTCTF. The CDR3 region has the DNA TGTGCCAGCAGCTTGGGAGGTACCTGCACCTTC.

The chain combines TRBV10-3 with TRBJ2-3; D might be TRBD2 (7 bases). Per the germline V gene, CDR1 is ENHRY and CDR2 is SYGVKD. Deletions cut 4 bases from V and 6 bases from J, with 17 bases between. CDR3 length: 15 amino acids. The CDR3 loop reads CAISGGGAPTDTQYF. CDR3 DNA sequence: TGTGCCATCAGTGGTGGGGGGGCTCCCACGGATACGCAGTATTTT.

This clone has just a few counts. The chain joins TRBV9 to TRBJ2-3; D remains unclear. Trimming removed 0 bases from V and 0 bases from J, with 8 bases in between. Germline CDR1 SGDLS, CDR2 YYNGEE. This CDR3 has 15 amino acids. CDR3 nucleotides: TGTGCCAGCAGCGTAGGTGCAACTAGCACAGATACGCAGTATTTT. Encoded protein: CASSVGATSTDTQYF.

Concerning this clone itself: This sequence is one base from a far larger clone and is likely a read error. The CDR3 bases are TGTGCCTGCTCGACGTATCGGACAGGAAGGCCTGAAGCTTTCTTT. It encodes CACSTYRTGRPEAFF. The rearrangement joins TRBV30 to TRBJ1-1; 7 positions agree with TRBD1. Germline values: CDR1 GTSNPN, CDR2 SVGIG (reference sequence). CDR3 size: 15 residues. Trimming cost V 6 bases and J 6 bases; bases outside gene matches: 16.

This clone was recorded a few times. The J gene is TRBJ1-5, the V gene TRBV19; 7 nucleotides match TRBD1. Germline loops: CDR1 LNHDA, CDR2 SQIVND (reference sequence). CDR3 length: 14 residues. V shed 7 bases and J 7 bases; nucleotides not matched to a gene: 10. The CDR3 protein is CASTRGRGVQPQHF. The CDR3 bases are TGTGCCAGTACCCGTGGCAGGGGGGTACAGCCCCAGCATTTT. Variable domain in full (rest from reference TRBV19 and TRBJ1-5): DGGITQSPKYLFRKEGQNVTLSCEQNLNHDAMYWYRQDPGQGLRLIYYSQIVNDFQKGDIAEGYSVSREKKESFPLTVTSAQKNPTAFYLCASTRGRGVQPQHFGDGTRLSIL.

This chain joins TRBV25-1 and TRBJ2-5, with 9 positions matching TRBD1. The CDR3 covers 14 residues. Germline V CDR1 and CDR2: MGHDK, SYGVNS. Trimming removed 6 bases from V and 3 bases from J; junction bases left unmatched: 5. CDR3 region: CASRWTGVEETQYF. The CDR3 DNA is TGTGCCAGCAGGTGGACAGGGGTAGAAGAGACCCAGTACTTC.

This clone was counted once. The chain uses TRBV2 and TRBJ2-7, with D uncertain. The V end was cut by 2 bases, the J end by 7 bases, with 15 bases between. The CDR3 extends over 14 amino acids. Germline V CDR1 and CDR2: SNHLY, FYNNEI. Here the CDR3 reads CASSEQQKATEQYF. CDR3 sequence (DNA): TGTGCCAGCAGTGAACAACAGAAGGCTACTGAGCAGTACTTC.

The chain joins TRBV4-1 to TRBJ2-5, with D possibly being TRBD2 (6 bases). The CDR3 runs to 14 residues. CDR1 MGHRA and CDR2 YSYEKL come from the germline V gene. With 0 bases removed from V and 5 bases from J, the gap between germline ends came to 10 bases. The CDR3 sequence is CASSQEGGTETQYF. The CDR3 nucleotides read TGCGCCAGCAGCCAAGAAGGAGGGACGGAGACCCAGTACTTC.

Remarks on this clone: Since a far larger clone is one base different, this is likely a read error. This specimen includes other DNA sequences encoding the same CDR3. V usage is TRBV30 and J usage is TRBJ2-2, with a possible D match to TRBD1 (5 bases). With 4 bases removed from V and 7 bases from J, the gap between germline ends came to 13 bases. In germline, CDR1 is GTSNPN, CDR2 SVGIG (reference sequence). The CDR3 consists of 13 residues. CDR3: CAWNVGPGGELFF. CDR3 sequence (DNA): TGTGCCTGGAATGTGGGGCCGGGCGGGGAGCTGTTTTTT.

The CDR3 DNA follows: TGTGCCAGCAGTTTAGTCCCGGACAGACCCACAGATACGCAGTATTTT. Translation: CASSLVPDRPTDTQYF. The chain recombines TRBV28 with TRBJ2-3; possible D gene TRBD1, 6 bases. V lost 2 bases and J 2 bases, leaving 14 bases between the germline ends. The CDR3 is 16 residues long. Looked up from germline, CDR1 is MDHEN and CDR2 is SYDVKM.

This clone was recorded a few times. CDR3 sequence (DNA): TGTGCCAGCAGCCCAGGAGGGTTCGCCTACGAGCAGTACTTC. It is translated as CASSPGGFAYEQYF. The rearrangement uses TRBV9 and TRBJ2-7; D is possibly TRBD2 (6 bases). This CDR3 comprises 14 residues. V gave up 4 bases and J gave up 2 bases, with 13 bases separating them. Germline loops: CDR1 SGDLS, CDR2 YYNGEE.

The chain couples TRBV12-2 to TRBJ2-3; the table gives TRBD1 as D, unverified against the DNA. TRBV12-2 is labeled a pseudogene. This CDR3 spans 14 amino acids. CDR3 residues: CASRPHRATDTQYF. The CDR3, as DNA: TGTGCAAGTCGGCCCCACAGGGCCACAGATACGCAGTATTTT.

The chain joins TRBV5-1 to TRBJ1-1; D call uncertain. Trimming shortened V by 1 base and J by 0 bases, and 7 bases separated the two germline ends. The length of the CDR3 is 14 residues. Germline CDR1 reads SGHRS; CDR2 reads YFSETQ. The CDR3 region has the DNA TGCGCCAGCAGCTTGTATGCATTGAACACTGAAGCTTTCTTT. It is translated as CASSLYALNTEAFF.

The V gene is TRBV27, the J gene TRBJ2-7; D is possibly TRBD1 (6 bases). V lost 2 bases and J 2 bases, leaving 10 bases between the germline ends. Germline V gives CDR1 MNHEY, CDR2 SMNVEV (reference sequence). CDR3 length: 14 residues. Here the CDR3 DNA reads TGTGCCAGCAGTTTAGGCAACAGGGCCTACGAGCAGTACTTC. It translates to CASSLGNRAYEQYF.

CDR3 loop: CASGRAEGTYEQYF. The CDR3 DNA sequence: TGTGCCAGCGGCCGCGCGGAGGGAACCTACGAGCAGTACTTC. This chain uses TRBV6-1 with TRBJ2-7; possible D gene TRBD2, 6 bases. The V and J ends lost 8 bases and 2 bases respectively, with 16 bases between them. In germline, CDR1 is MNHNS, CDR2 SASEGT. This CDR3 has 14 residues.

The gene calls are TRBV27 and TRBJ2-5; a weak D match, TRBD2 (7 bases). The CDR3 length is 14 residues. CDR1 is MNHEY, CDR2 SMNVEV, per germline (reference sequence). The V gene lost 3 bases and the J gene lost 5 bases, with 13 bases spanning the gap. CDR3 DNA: TGTGCCAGCAGTTTGATGGGGGGGCTGGAGACCCAGTACTTC. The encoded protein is CASSLMGGLETQYF.

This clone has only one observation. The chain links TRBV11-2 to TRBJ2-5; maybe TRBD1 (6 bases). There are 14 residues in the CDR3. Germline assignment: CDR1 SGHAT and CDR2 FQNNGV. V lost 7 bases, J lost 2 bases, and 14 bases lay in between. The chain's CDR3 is CASTYWDNQETQYF. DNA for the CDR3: TGTGCCAGCACCTACTGGGACAATCAAGAGACCCAGTACTTC.

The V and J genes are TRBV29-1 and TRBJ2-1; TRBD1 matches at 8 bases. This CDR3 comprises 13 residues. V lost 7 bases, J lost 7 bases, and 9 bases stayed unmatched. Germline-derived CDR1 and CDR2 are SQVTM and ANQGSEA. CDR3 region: CSALTGVGNEQFF. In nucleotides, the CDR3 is TGCAGCGCGCTGACAGGGGTTGGGAATGAGCAGTTCTTC.

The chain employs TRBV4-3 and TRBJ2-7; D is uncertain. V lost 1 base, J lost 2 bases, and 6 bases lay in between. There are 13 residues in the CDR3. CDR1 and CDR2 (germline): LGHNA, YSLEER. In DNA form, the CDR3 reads TGCGCCAGCAGCCAAGGTGACACCTACGAGCAGTACTTC. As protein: CASSQGDTYEQYF.

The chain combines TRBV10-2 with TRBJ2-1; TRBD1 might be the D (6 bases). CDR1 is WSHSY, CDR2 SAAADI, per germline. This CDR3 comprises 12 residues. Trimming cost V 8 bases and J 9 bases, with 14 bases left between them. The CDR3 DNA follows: TGCGCCAGCGGGGGCAGGGAAAGTGAGCAGTTCTTC. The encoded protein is CASGGRESEQFF.

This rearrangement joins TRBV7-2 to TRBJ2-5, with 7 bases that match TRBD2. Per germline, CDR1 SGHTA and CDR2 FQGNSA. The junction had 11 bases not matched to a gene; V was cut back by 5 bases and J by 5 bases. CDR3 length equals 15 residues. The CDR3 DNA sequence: TGTGCCAGCAGCGCGAGGGGAGGGGCGTCCGAGACCCAGTACTTC. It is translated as CASSARGGASETQYF.

The CDR3 nucleotides are TGCGCCAGCAGCCAAGGTTGGGACGAGCAGTACTTC. Its translation: CASSQGWDEQYF. This chain connects TRBV4-1 to TRBJ2-7; D unresolved. Germline loops: CDR1 MGHRA, CDR2 YSYEKL. Trimming took off 1 base at V and 5 bases at J, with 6 bases between the two ends. The CDR3 is 12 amino acids.

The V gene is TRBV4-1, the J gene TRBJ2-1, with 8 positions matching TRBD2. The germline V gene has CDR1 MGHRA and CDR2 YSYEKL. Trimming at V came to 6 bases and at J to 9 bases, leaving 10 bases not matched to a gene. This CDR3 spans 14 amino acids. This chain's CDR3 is CASSSWSSGSEQFF. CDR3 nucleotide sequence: TGCGCCAGCAGTTCGTGGTCGAGCGGGAGTGAGCAGTTCTTC.

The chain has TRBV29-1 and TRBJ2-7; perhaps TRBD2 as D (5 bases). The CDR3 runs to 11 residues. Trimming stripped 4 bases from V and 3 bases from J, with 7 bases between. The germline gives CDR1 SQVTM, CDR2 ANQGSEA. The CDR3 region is CSVGGFYEQYF. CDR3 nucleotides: TGCAGCGTTGGAGGGTTCTACGAGCAGTACTTC.

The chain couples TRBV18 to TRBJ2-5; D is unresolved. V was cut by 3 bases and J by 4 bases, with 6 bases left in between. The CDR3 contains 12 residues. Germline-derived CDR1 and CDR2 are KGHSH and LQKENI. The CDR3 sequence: CASSPTLETQYF. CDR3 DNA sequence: TGTGCCAGCTCACCGACCCTAGAGACCCAGTACTTC. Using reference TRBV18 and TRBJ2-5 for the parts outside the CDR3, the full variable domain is NAGVMQNPRHLVRRRGQEARLRCSPMKGHSHVYWYRQLPEEGLKFMVYLQKENIIDESGMPKERFSAEFPKEGPSILRIQQVVRGDSAAYFCASSPTLETQYFGPGTRLLVL.

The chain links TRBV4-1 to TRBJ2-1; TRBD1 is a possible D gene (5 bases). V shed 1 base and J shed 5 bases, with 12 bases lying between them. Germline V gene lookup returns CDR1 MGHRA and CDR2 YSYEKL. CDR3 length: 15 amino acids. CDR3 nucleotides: TGCGCCAGCAGCCAAGGGGCAGGGCTAAACAATGAGCAGTTCTTC. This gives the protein CASSQGAGLNNEQFF.

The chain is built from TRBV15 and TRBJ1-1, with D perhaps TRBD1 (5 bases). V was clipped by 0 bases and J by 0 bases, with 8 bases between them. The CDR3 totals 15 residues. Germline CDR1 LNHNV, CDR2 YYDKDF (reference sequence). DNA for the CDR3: TGTGCCACCAGCAGAGATCAGGGAGTGAACACTGAAGCTTTCTTT. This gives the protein CATSRDQGVNTEAFF.